Listed here are 11 T cell receptor beta chains from one sample, sequenced in a study of T cell repertoires in cytomegalovirus infection. Each CDR3 protein gets one entry after TCRdb re-called the reads with MiXCR. The data show 290,000 or so distinct CDR3 sequences, with around 9.1% seen just once and around 2.4% held by the top ten. Sequenced: PBMCs. These receptors were collected from a human donor in good health (CMV status not recorded). Some clones in this sample may be carry-over from other donors' samples.

This clonotype has ten or more counts. The V and J genes are TRBV7-2 and TRBJ1-6, with D hard to call. This CDR3 region has 13 residues. V lost 3 bases and J 15 bases, leaving 15 bases between the germline ends. Germline assignment: CDR1 SGHTA and CDR2 FQGNSA. CDR3 coding DNA: TGTGCCAGCAGCTTGCAGGTGGAGGGTGTCCTCCACTTT. Amino acid sequence: CASSLQVEGVLHF.

This clonotype was observed many times. This chain links TRBV6-1 with TRBJ2-5, with 10 bases aligning to TRBD2. V shed 6 bases, J shed 3 bases, and the junction held 10 bases outside the gene matches. The CDR3 consists of 16 residues. Germline lookup yields CDR1 MNHNS and CDR2 SASEGT. CDR3 protein: CASRQLAGIFEETQYF. In DNA form, the CDR3 reads TGTGCCAGCAGACAACTAGCGGGAATATTCGAAGAGACCCAGTACTTC.

This clonotype was counted ten times or more. This rearrangement joins TRBV29-1 to TRBJ1-3; D is ambiguous. This CDR3 contains 11 residues. Trimming left V 2 bases short and J 3 bases short, with 2 bases between. CDR1 is SQVTM and CDR2 is ANQGSEA in the germline V gene. The CDR3 spells CSVERGNTIYF. CDR3 nucleotide sequence: TGCAGCGTTGAACGTGGAAACACCATATATTTT.

Notes on this clonotype: At one end, the junction sequence differs from germline, possibly due to a read error. This chain links TRBV18 with TRBJ1-3; 7 bases match TRBD1. Germline CDR1 and CDR2: KGHSH and LQKENI. The CDR3 length is 17 residues. The DNA of the CDR3 is TGTGCCAGCTCACTCTCCGGACAGGCGAAGGGGGGAAACACCAAATATTTT. Its protein product is CASSLSGQAKGGNTKYF.

This clonotype was found a few times. This rearrangement joins TRBV20-1 to TRBJ2-7; 7 positions agree with TRBD1. Germline trimming cut 0 bases from V and 4 bases from J; bases unmatched to any gene: 3. The length of the CDR3 is 13 residues. Germline V CDR1 and CDR2: DFQATT, SNEGSKA (reference sequence). The DNA for the CDR3 is TGCAGTGCTAGAGATGTACAGGGGTACGAGCAGTACTTC. It translates to CSARDVQGYEQYF.

This clonotype was seen ten or more times. V and J are TRBV10-3 and TRBJ1-1; the match to TRBD1 covers 12 bases. Germline CDR1 reads ENHRY; CDR2 reads SYGVKD. Unmatched junction bases numbered 7, after V lost 10 bases and J lost 1 base. This CDR3 has 15 amino acids. CDR3 nucleotides: TGTGCCACCCGGGACAGGGGGCAGGGGAACACTGAAGCTTTCTTT. It is translated as CATRDRGQGNTEAFF.

The chain couples TRBV27 to TRBJ2-2; 9 nucleotides line up with TRBD2. Germline trimming cut 3 bases from V and 4 bases from J; bases unmatched to any gene: 3. CDR3 length: 15 residues. Germline CDR1 reads MNHEY; CDR2 reads SMNVEV (reference sequence). CDR3 loop: CASSFQRGATGELFF. CDR3 DNA: TGTGCCAGCAGTTTTCAGCGGGGGGCCACCGGGGAGCTGTTTTTT.

This clonotype appeared many times. The V call is TRBV7-8, the J call TRBJ2-3; D is unclear. The ends were cut back, 3 bases at V and 5 bases at J, with 9 bases in the middle. This CDR3 has 13 residues. CDR1 is SGHVS, CDR2 FQNEAQ, per germline. The CDR3 spells CASSFFLEDTQYF. Here the CDR3 DNA reads TGTGCCAGCAGCTTTTTCTTGGAAGATACGCAGTATTTT.

This clonotype was seen ten or more times. The chain recombines TRBV29-1 with TRBJ2-7; 14 bases are shared with TRBD2. This CDR3 spans 15 amino acids. Trimming at V came to 7 bases and at J to 1 base, leaving 6 bases not matched to a gene. The germline gives CDR1 SQVTM, CDR2 ANQGSEA. CDR3 coding DNA: TGCAGCGAAGGGACTAGCGGGGGCCTTTCCTACGAGCAGTACGTC. Amino acids: CSEGTSGGLSYEQYV.

This clonotype was detected many times. CDR3 protein: CASSSGQNTGELFF. The CDR3 coding sequence is TGTGCCAGCAGCTCGGGACAGAACACCGGGGAGCTGTTTTTT. The genes are TRBV7-2 and TRBJ2-2, with D perhaps matching TRBD1 (6 bases). Per the germline V gene, CDR1 is SGHTA and CDR2 is FQGNSA. This CDR3 contains 14 residues. The germline V and J ends were trimmed by 4 bases and 1 base, with 7 bases remaining between them.

The rearrangement links TRBV28 to TRBJ2-2, with 7 bases identical to TRBD1. Per germline, CDR1 MDHEN and CDR2 SYDVKM. V dropped 9 bases and J dropped 5; count of bases not matched to a gene: 3. The length of the CDR3 is 12 residues. The CDR3 bases are TGTGCCAGTTTCAGGGGGACCGGGGAGCTGTTTTTT. This codes for CASFRGTGELFF.